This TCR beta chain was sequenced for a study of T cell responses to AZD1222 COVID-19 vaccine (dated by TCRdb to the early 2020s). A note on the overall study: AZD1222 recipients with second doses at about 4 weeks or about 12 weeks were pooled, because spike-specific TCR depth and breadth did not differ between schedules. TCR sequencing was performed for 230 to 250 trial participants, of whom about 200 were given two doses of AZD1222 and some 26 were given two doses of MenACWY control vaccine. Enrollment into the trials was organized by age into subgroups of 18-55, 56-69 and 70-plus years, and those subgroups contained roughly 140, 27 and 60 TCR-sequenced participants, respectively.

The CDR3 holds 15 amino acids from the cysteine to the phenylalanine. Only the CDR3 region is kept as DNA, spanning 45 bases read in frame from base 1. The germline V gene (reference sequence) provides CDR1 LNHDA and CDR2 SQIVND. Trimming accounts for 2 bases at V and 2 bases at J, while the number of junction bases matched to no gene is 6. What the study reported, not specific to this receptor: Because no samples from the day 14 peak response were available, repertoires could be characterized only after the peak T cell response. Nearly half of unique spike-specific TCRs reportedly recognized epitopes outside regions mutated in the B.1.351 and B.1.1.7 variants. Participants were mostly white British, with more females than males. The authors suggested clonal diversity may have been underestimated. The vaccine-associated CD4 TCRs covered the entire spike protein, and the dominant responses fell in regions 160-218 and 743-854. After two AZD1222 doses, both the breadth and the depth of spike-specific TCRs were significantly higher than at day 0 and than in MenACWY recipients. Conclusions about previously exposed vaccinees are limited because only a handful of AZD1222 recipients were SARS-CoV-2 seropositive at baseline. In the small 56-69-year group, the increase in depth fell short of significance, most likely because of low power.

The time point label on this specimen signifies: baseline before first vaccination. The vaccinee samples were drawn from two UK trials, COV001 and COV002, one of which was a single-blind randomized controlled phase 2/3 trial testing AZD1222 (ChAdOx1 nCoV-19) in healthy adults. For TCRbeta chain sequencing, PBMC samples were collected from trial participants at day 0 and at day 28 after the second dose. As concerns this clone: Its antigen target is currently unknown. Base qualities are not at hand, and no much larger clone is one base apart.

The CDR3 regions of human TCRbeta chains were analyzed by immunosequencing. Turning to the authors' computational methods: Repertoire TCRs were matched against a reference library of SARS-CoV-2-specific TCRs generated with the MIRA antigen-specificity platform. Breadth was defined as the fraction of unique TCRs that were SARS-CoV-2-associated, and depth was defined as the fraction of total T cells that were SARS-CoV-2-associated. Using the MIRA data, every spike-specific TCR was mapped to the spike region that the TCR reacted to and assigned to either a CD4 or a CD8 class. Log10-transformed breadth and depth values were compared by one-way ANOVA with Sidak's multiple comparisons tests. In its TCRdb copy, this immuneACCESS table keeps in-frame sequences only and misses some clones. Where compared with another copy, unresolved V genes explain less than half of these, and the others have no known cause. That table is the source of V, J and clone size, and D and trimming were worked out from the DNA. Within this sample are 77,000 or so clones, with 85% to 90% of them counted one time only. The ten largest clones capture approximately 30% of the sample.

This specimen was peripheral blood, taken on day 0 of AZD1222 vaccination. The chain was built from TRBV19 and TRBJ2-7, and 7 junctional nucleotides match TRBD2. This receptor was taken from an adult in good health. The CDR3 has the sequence CASSISGTSTYEQYF. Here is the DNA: TGTGCCAGTAGTATAAGCGGGACGAGTACCTACGAGCAGTACTTC. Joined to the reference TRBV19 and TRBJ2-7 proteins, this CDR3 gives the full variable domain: DGGITQSPKYLFRKEGQNVTLSCEQNLNHDAMYWYRQDPGQGLRLIYYSQIVNDFQKGDIAEGYSVSREKKESFPLTVTSAQKNPTAFYLCASSISGTSTYEQYFGPGTRLTVT.